The 19 T cell receptor beta chains below were found in one sample sequenced in a study of shared clonotypes between healthy human individuals. Generated by immunoSEQ multiplex PCR, the TCRdb table keeps only in-frame clones and is missing some. The table lists about 2 million clones, 85% to 95% of them singletons, with 0.13% in the top ten. Sequenced: naive CD4+ T cells sorted from blood. Subset of the sample: CD45RA+ positively selected. The receptors originated from a man aged 18 to 35 in good health.

The chain joins TRBV14 to TRBJ1-6; the D is unclear. The CDR3 covers 16 residues. Germline CDR1 SGHDN, CDR2 FVKESK. Trimming cost V 2 bases and J 7 bases, with 15 bases left between them. The CDR3: CASSQQVVGVNSPLHF. The CDR3 nucleotides read TGTGCCAGCAGCCAACAAGTGGTCGGAGTCAATTCACCCCTCCACTTT.

The V gene is TRBV11-1, the J gene TRBJ2-7; weak D call: TRBD2 (5 bases). V lost 4 bases, J lost 1 base, and 14 bases lay in between. From germline, CDR1 is SGHAT and CDR2 FQDESV (reference sequence). The CDR3 is 15 amino acids. In DNA form, the CDR3 reads TGTGCCAGCAGCTGGGTCACCGGGGAATCCTACGAGCAGTACTTC. It translates to CASSWVTGESYEQYF.

Concerning this clone itself: This same CDR3 is encoded by further DNA sequences in the sample. The chain carries TRBV7-2 and TRBJ1-5, with TRBD1 identical over 8 bases. Looked up from germline, CDR1 is SGHTA and CDR2 is FQGNSA. The CDR3 extends over 13 amino acids. The V and J ends lost 5 bases and 7 bases, in that order; junction bases with no gene match: 4. CDR3 loop: CASSLDRAQPQHF. Here the CDR3 DNA reads TGTGCCAGCAGCCTGGACAGGGCACAGCCCCAGCATTTT.

The V gene is TRBV6-1, the J gene TRBJ2-7; D uncertain. The CDR3 sequence is 12 residues long. V dropped 5 bases and J dropped 3 bases, with 8 bases sitting between them. The germline CDR1 and CDR2 sequences are MNHNS and SASEGT. CDR3 residues: CASSPAFYEQYF. In DNA form, the CDR3 reads TGTGCCAGCAGTCCGGCTTTCTACGAGCAGTACTTC.

The chain joins TRBV30 to TRBJ2-3, with 15 bases that match TRBD2. From germline, CDR1 is GTSNPN and CDR2 SVGIG (reference sequence). The CDR3 runs to 16 residues. V shed 3 bases, J shed 3 bases, and the junction held 4 bases outside the gene matches. CDR3 region: CAWSAGTSGRTDTQYF. Written as DNA, the CDR3 is TGTGCCTGGAGCGCCGGGACTAGCGGGAGGACAGATACGCAGTATTTT.

For this clone: One base away lies a much larger clone, so this may be a sequencing read error. This sample includes further DNA sequences coding for the same CDR3. This rearrangement joins TRBV5-1 to TRBJ1-2; no definite D call. The germline CDR1 and CDR2 sequences are SGHRS and YFSETQ. This CDR3 is built from 11 residues. V lost 1 base and J 7 bases, leaving 5 bases between the germline ends. The DNA of the CDR3 is TGCGCCAGCAGCTTGAATAGTGGCTACACCTTC. It codes for CASSLNSGYTF.

This clone was counted once. This sequence joins TRBV29-1 and TRBJ1-5, with D possibly TRBD1 on 5 matching bases. This CDR3 is built from 13 residues. V was shortened by 7 bases and J by 1 base, with 11 bases between the two germline ends. The V gene's germline CDR1 is SQVTM and CDR2 ANQGSEA. CDR3 nucleotide sequence: TGCAGCGCCTCAACAGGCAGCAATCAGCCCCAGCATTTT. This codes for CSASTGSNQPQHF. The variable domain in full, completed from reference TRBV29-1 and TRBJ1-5, reads SAVISQKPSRDICQRGTSLTIQCQVDSQVTMMFWYRQQPGQSLTLIATANQGSEATYESGFVIDKFPISRPNLTFSTLTVSNMSPEDSSIYLCSASTGSNQPQHFGDGTRLSIL.

The V and J genes are TRBV20-1 and TRBJ1-3; D is perhaps TRBD1 (6 bases). CDR3 size: 11 residues. Germline CDR1 and CDR2: DFQATT and SNEGSKA (reference sequence). The CDR3 protein is CSWGRGNTIYF. CDR3 DNA: TGCAGCTGGGGGCGGGGAAACACCATATATTTT.

Only one count was recorded for this clone. The CDR3 DNA reads TGTGCCAGCACGGAACAGGGGTACTATGGCTACACCTTC. It specifies CASTEQGYYGYTF. The chain employs TRBV2 and TRBJ1-2; 7 bases match TRBD1. The CDR3 runs 13 residues. Germline CDR1 is SNHLY and CDR2 is FYNNEI. After removal of 7 bases from V and 3 bases from J, the junction contained 5 bases not matched to a gene.

Of note for this clone: Different DNA sequences within this sample yield the same CDR3. V usage is TRBV30 and J usage is TRBJ1-2; D is ambiguous. The CDR3 loop spans 12 amino acids. The V end lost 3 bases, the J end lost 6 bases, and 11 bases lay between the germline ends. CDR1 is GTSNPN and CDR2 is SVGIG in the germline V gene (reference sequence). CDR3 region: CAWRVKGDGYTF. CDR3 coding DNA: TGTGCCTGGAGGGTTAAGGGTGATGGCTACACCTTC. The full variable domain, with the rest looked up from reference TRBV30 and TRBJ1-2, is SQTIHQWPATLVQPVGSPLSLECTVEGTSNPNLYWYRQAAGRGLQLLFYSVGIGQISSEVPQNLSASRPQDRQFILSSKKLLLSDSGFYLCAWRVKGDGYTFGSGTRLTVV.

The J gene is TRBJ2-3, the V gene TRBV7-2, with TRBD2 matching 9 bases. This CDR3 region has 15 residues. V was pared by 2 bases and J by 4 bases, with 4 bases of the junction left unmatched. Germline lookup yields CDR1 SGHTA and CDR2 FQGNSA. This CDR3 reads CASSLRGREADTQYF. The CDR3 DNA follows: TGTGCCAGCAGCTTACGCGGGAGGGAGGCAGATACGCAGTATTTT.

In the case of this clone: Other DNA variants within this sample encode the same CDR3. The V and J genes are TRBV4-3 and TRBJ1-6; unclear D gene. In germline, CDR1 is LGHNA, CDR2 YSLEER. This CDR3 spans 15 amino acids. Trimming stripped 0 bases from V and 7 bases from J, with 10 bases between. The CDR3: CASSQDPLGNSPLHF. The CDR3 DNA reads TGCGCCAGCAGCCAAGATCCGCTGGGGAATTCACCCCTCCACTTT.

The rearrangement joins TRBV4-1 to TRBJ1-4; tentatively, D is TRBD1 (6 bases). The V gene lost 1 base and the J gene lost 8 bases, with 14 bases spanning the gap. CDR1 is MGHRA, CDR2 YSYEKL, per germline. The CDR3 is 15 residues long. DNA for the CDR3: TGCGCCAGCAGCCAAGCCAACAGGGCGCAAGAAAAACTGTTTTTT. Translating gives CASSQANRAQEKLFF.

The chain links TRBV6-5 to TRBJ1-1, with D possibly TRBD1 on 6 matching bases. Germline CDR1 and CDR2: MNHEY and SVGAGI. The CDR3 is 15 residues long. The germline V and J ends were trimmed by 6 bases and 1 base, with 15 bases remaining between them. The CDR3 protein is CASRAGEIRNTEAFF. CDR3 DNA: TGTGCCAGCAGAGCAGGGGAGATTAGGAACACTGAAGCTTTCTTT.

V is TRBV29-1 and J is TRBJ2-1; 11 nucleotides align to TRBD2. CDR1 and CDR2 (germline): SQVTM, ANQGSEA. J lost 7 bases, V lost 5 bases, and 7 bases had no gene match. The CDR3 runs 14 residues. Here the CDR3 DNA reads TGCAGCGTTTGGCCGGGACTAGCGGTTAATGAGCAGTTCTTC. Its protein is CSVWPGLAVNEQFF.

V gene TRBV18 combines with J gene TRBJ2-3; 7 bases agree with TRBD1. V lost 6 bases and J lost 9; bases outside the gene matches: 6. The CDR3 length is 12 residues. Germline V gene sequence: CDR1 KGHSH, CDR2 LQKENI. The CDR3 protein is CASSQTGDTQYF. The CDR3 DNA reads as TGTGCCAGCTCTCAAACAGGGGACACGCAGTATTTT.

J is TRBJ2-5 and V is TRBV9; 7 nucleotides align to TRBD1. Per the germline V gene, CDR1 is SGDLS and CDR2 is YYNGEE. The CDR3 contains 14 residues. V shed 5 bases, J shed 5 bases, and the junction held 9 bases outside the gene matches. The CDR3 spells CASSTDTGAETQYF. The CDR3 DNA reads TGTGCCAGCAGTACAGACACAGGGGCTGAGACCCAGTACTTC.

The CDR3 sequence is CSLQHGYGYTF. CDR3 in DNA: TGCAGTCTTCAACACGGTTATGGCTACACCTTC. The chain joins TRBV20-1 to TRBJ1-2; no clear D. This CDR3 comprises 11 residues. Germline lookup yields CDR1 DFQATT and CDR2 SNEGSKA (reference sequence). V gave up 8 bases and J gave up 5 bases, with 12 bases separating them.

CDR3 coding DNA: TGTGCCAGCAGCTTAGTCCGGGGCACCTACACCTTC. This encodes CASSLVRGTYTF. The chain combines TRBV7-9 with TRBJ1-2, with a possible D match to TRBD1 (5 bases). The CDR3 has 12 amino acids. Trimming cost V 1 base and J 10 bases, with 10 bases left between them. From germline, CDR1 is SEHNR and CDR2 FQNEAQ (reference sequence).